One and the same sample provided the 10 T cell receptor gamma chains below, sequenced in a study of γδ T cells in repeated Plasmodium falciparum infection. Gammadelta T cells were flow-sorted from PBMC into Vgamma9/Vdelta2+ and Vdelta2-negative populations for bulk analysis. TCRdb re-processed the multiplex PCR reads via CATT. The table shows 27,000 or so gamma-chain clones, with 1.4% occurring only once. The sequencing sample was made of gamma-delta T cells from blood. Receptors were obtained from a pool of human donors (malaria-infected and uninfected, not separated).

This clone was seen ten or more times. Only one base separates this from a far larger clonotype, so it likely reflects a read error. No J gene was assigned, while the V gene was called as TRGV4. This CDR3 contains 16 residues. The germline V gene encodes CDR1 EGSTGY and CDR2 YDSYTSSV. The CDR3 sequence is CATWDGIPSSDWIETF. In nucleotides, the CDR3 is TGTGCCACCTGGGATGGTATCCCTAGTAGTGATTGGATCGAGACGTTT.

There are a few counts of this clone. The protein TCRdb gives is from a much larger clone and does not agree with this DNA's translation at residue 9, likely a read error; the protein shown here comes from the DNA. J is TRGJ1 or TRGJ2 and V is TRGV3. The CDR3 consists of 14 residues. Germline CDR1 VTNTFY, CDR2 YDVSTARD (reference sequence). Trimming took 0 bases from V and 6 from J; bases not matched to a gene: 8. CDR3 residues: CATWDRLGIYKKLF. The CDR3 region has the DNA TGTGCCACCTGGGACAGGCTGGGGATTTATAAGAAACTCTTT.

The table lists this clone with many counts. TCRdb's listed protein matches a much larger clone and diverges from this DNA's translation at residue 13, likely through a read error; the protein shown comes from the DNA. No call exists for the J gene, whereas the V gene is TRGV9. The CDR3 is 15 residues long. Germline loops: CDR1 GITISATS, CDR2 ISYDGTV (reference sequence). CDR3 sequence (DNA): TGTGCCTTGTGGGTCGAAGAGTTGGGCAAAAAAATCGAGGTATTT. Translation: CALWVEELGKKIEVF.

This clone was counted between two and nine times. TCRdb's protein, taken from a much larger clone, differs from this DNA's translation at residue 10, likely owing to a read error; the protein displayed comes from the DNA. The rearrangement links TRGV9 to TRGJP. Because TCRdb records no J gene, it was assigned here through a match of the DNA to germline. The CDR3 has 17 residues. Germline CDR1 and CDR2: GITISATS and ISYDGTV (reference sequence). V shed 1 base and J 12 bases; nucleotides not matched to a gene: 12. In DNA, the CDR3 is TGTGCCTTGTGGGAGGTCCGGGCAGGTAGGGGCAAAAAAATCAAGGTATTT. It specifies CALWEVRAGRGKKIKVF.

In the case of this clone: A far more abundant clone sits one base away, making this likely a read error. Other DNA sequences in the sample encode the same CDR3. This chain joins TRGV9 and TRGJP. The J gene is not listed in TCRdb, so it was assigned here from a DNA match to germline. The CDR3 is 18 amino acids. Germline V gene data show CDR1 as GITISATS and CDR2 as ISYDGTV (reference sequence). The CDR3 here is CALWEVLEVELGKKIKVF. The CDR3 DNA reads TGTGCCTTGTGGGAGGTGCTCGAGGTCGAGTTGGGCAAAAAGATCAAGGTATTT.

This clone was counted at least ten times. DNA for the CDR3: TGTGCCACCTGGGACTTAAGGATGGATTATTATAAGAAACTCTTT. Translated: CATWDLRMDYYKKLF. The V call is TRGV8, the J call TRGJ1 or TRGJ2. The CDR3 runs 15 residues. CDR1 and CDR2 from the germline V gene are VENAVY and YDSYNSRV. V shed 4 bases, J shed 2 bases, and the junction held 11 bases outside the gene matches.

This clone was recorded many times. The rearrangement links TRGV4 to TRGJ1 or TRGJ2. The J gene, absent from TCRdb, was called here by matching the DNA to germline. Germline V gene sequence: CDR1 EGSTGY, CDR2 YDSYTSSV. The V segment lost 10 bases and the J segment 1 base; nucleotides outside the gene matches: 7. The CDR3 spans 12 residues. CDR3 DNA: TGTGCCACGACGTTCAATTATTATAAGAAACTCTTT. This sequence encodes CATTFNYYKKLF.

Turning to this clone: The TCRdb record carries a much larger clone's protein, which differs from this DNA's translation at residue 4; a read error is the likely cause, and the protein listed here is the DNA translation. Additional DNA sequences in this sample encode the identical CDR3. This chain joins TRGV9 and TRGJ1 or TRGJ2. TCRdb lists no J gene, so it was determined here by aligning the DNA to germline. CDR3 length equals 14 residues. Germline V gene lookup returns CDR1 GITISATS and CDR2 ISYDGTV (reference sequence). The CDR3 is CALREVGNYYKKLF. The CDR3 region has the DNA TGTGCCTTGAGGGAGGTGGGGAATTATTATAAGAAACTCTTT.

There are many counts of this clone. The chain recombines TRGV4 with TRGJ1 or TRGJ2. J gave up 5 bases and V 1 base, and 5 bases lay outside the gene matches. This CDR3 has 13 residues. Per the germline V gene, CDR1 is EGSTGY and CDR2 is YDSYTSSV. The CDR3 loop reads CATWDGSNYKKLF. In nucleotides, the CDR3 is TGTGCCACCTGGGATGGTTCCAATTATAAGAAACTCTTT.

As regards this clone: A read error likely explains why the TCRdb protein, taken from a much larger clone, differs from this DNA's translation at residue 10; the protein shown is translated from the DNA. The chain employs TRGV9 and TRGJ1 or TRGJ2. The J gene was missing in TCRdb and was found by matching the end of the DNA to germline. The CDR3 totals 13 residues. Germline lookup yields CDR1 GITISATS and CDR2 ISYDGTV (reference sequence). Trimming removed 0 bases from V and 12 bases from J; junction bases left unmatched: 11. DNA of the CDR3: TGTGCCTTGTGGGAGGTGCGTCCAGTGGGGAAACTCTTT. This codes for CALWEVRPVGKLF.